These 17 T cell receptor beta chains came from one sample sequenced in a study of blood T cell repertoires in COVID-19. Method: immunoSEQ multiplex PCR; TCRdb's copy keeps in-frame clones and lacks some. There are about 320,000 clones in the sample; approximately 89% occur only once, and 1.6% lies in the top ten. The sample consisted of peripheral blood. These receptors originate from a woman between 25 and 40 years old with COVID-19, enrolled during active disease.

The rearrangement uses TRBV5-1 and TRBJ1-4; D not certain. The CDR3 contains 14 residues. The ends were cut back, 4 bases at V and 2 bases at J, with 9 bases in the middle. The germline V gene has CDR1 SGHRS and CDR2 YFSETQ. The CDR3 DNA sequence: TGCGCCAGCAGCCTGGACGGGACTAATGAAAAACTGTTTTTT. Translation gives CASSLDGTNEKLFF.

The chain employs TRBV6-4 and TRBJ2-3; 7 bases are shared with TRBD2. Germline CDR1 and CDR2: MRHNA and SNTAGT. The V segment lost 6 bases and the J segment 4 bases; nucleotides outside the gene matches: 10. The CDR3 consists of 15 residues. The CDR3 coding sequence is TGTGCCAGCAGCGCCGGATCTAGCGGCGCAGATACGCAGTATTTT. Encoded protein: CASSAGSSGADTQYF.

V usage is TRBV2 and J usage is TRBJ1-5, with a weak D call TRBD1 (5 bases). Trimming removed 2 bases from V and 4 bases from J, with 12 bases in between. Looked up from germline, CDR1 is SNHLY and CDR2 is FYNNEI. This CDR3 has 15 residues. CDR3 protein: CASSESRAVNQPQHF. CDR3 coding DNA: TGTGCCAGCAGTGAATCCAGGGCGGTGAATCAGCCCCAGCATTTT.

The CDR3 bases are TGTGCCAGCAGTTTGGGTCAGGCCCAGTACTTC. This gives the protein CASSLGQAQYF. This chain joins TRBV27 and TRBJ2-5; D is unresolved. The CDR3 length is 11 residues. Germline CDR1 MNHEY, CDR2 SMNVEV (reference sequence). V was trimmed by 3 bases and J by 9 bases, leaving 8 bases between them.

CDR3 bases: TGCAGCGGATCCACCGGGACAGGGTTCGATGGCTACACCTTC. Its translation is CSGSTGTGFDGYTF. The chain is built from TRBV29-1 and TRBJ1-2; 9 positions match TRBD1. Trimming at V came to 7 bases and at J to 6 bases, leaving 12 bases not matched to a gene. The CDR3 has 14 amino acids. Germline values: CDR1 SQVTM, CDR2 ANQGSEA.

This chain joins TRBV5-4 and TRBJ2-5, with TRBD2 identical over 8 bases. Germline lookup yields CDR1 SGHNT and CDR2 YYREEE (reference sequence). Trimming removed 0 bases from V and 4 bases from J; junction bases left unmatched: 2. The CDR3 is made up of 14 amino acids. CDR3 protein: CASSLAAGGETQYF. CDR3 sequence (DNA): TGTGCCAGCAGCTTGGCGGCGGGGGGAGAGACCCAGTACTTC.

The CDR3 coding sequence is TGTGCCAGCATTAGGGGCACTGAAGCTTTCTTT. As protein: CASIRGTEAFF. V and J are TRBV19 and TRBJ1-1; perhaps TRBD1 as D (5 bases). The germline CDR1 and CDR2 sequences are LNHDA and SQIVND (reference sequence). The V end lost 9 bases, the J end lost 4 bases, and 9 bases lay between the germline ends. The CDR3 extends over 11 amino acids.

This chain connects TRBV27 to TRBJ1-1; no reliable D call. V was clipped by 7 bases and J by 1 base, with 10 bases between them. CDR1 is MNHEY, CDR2 SMNVEV, per germline (reference sequence). This CDR3 region has 13 residues. The DNA for the CDR3 is TGTGCCAGCATAGCTTTTTGGAACACTGAAGCTTTCTTT. Its translation is CASIAFWNTEAFF.

The J gene is TRBJ2-3, the V gene TRBV19, with 7 bases fitting TRBD2. CDR1 is LNHDA, CDR2 SQIVND, per germline (reference sequence). V gave up 7 bases and J gave up 2 bases; unmatched junction bases: 6. The CDR3 totals 14 residues. CDR3 sequence reads: CASIGGDPTDTQYF. In DNA form, the CDR3 reads TGTGCCAGTATTGGGGGGGACCCCACAGATACGCAGTATTTT.

This clone was detected only once. CDR3 region: CASSRTGGSGELFF. For the CDR3, the DNA is TGTGCCAGCAGCCGGACAGGGGGCTCCGGGGAGCTGTTTTTT. The chain is built from TRBV2 and TRBJ2-2; 11 bases are shared with TRBD1. Germline CDR1 and CDR2: SNHLY and FYNNEI. The CDR3 is 14 residues long. The V and J ends lost 6 bases and 6 bases, in that order; junction bases with no gene match: 3.

This clone was observed once. CDR3: CASSISPKAGTYEQYV. CDR3 in DNA: TGTGCCAGTAGTATATCCCCTAAGGCAGGGACCTACGAGCAGTACGTC. V and J are TRBV19 and TRBJ2-7, with D perhaps matching TRBD1 (5 bases). V dropped 2 bases and J dropped 2 bases, with 16 bases sitting between them. The CDR3 loop spans 16 amino acids. In germline, CDR1 is LNHDA, CDR2 SQIVND (reference sequence).

The genes are TRBV2 and TRBJ2-5; 8 bases agree with TRBD1. This CDR3 region has 16 residues. After removal of 4 bases from V and 5 bases from J, the junction contained 12 bases not matched to a gene. Germline loops: CDR1 SNHLY, CDR2 FYNNEI. The CDR3 nucleotides read TGTGCCAGCAGTGCTATACAGGGGGAAAGTGAGGAGACCCAGTACTTC. The encoded protein is CASSAIQGESEETQYF.

This clone was recorded only once. The chain joins TRBV11-2 to TRBJ1-3; tentatively, D is TRBD1 (5 bases). CDR1 and CDR2 from the germline V gene are SGHAT and FQNNGV. The CDR3 covers 15 residues. V was pared by 5 bases and J by 0 bases, with 11 bases between. For the CDR3, the DNA is TGTGCCAGCAGCGGCGGGGGACTCTCTGGAAACACCATATATTTT. Translation: CASSGGGLSGNTIYF.

The chain carries TRBV28 and TRBJ1-2; TRBD1 aligns across 7 bases. Looked up from germline, CDR1 is MDHEN and CDR2 is SYDVKM. The CDR3 length is 14 residues. V shed 4 bases and J 7 bases; nucleotides not matched to a gene: 9. CDR3 residues: CASSSTGVIGGYTF. As DNA, the CDR3 is TGTGCCAGCAGTTCTACAGGGGTAATTGGTGGCTACACCTTC.

The chain uses TRBV18 and TRBJ1-1; 7 bases map to TRBD1. The CDR3 is 14 amino acids. CDR1 is KGHSH, CDR2 LQKENI, per germline. Losses at the gene ends were 1 base for V and 5 bases for J; bases not matched to a gene: 4. The CDR3 nucleotides are TGTGCCAGCTCACCACTAGACAGGGCTACTGAAGCTTTCTTT. Translation gives CASSPLDRATEAFF.

The gene calls are TRBV7-2 and TRBJ2-7; 9 bases map to TRBD1. Germline CDR1 and CDR2: SGHTA and FQGNSA. V lost 2 bases, J lost 7 bases, and 9 bases stayed unmatched. CDR3 length equals 15 residues. CDR3 amino acids: CASSLLGQGTREQYF. CDR3 bases: TGTGCCAGCAGCTTACTGGGACAGGGCACCCGGGAGCAGTACTTC.

This clone was observed a single time. The chain joins TRBV30 to TRBJ2-7, with TRBD2 as a possible D gene (5 bases). Looked up from germline, CDR1 is GTSNPN and CDR2 is SVGIG (reference sequence). V lost 2 bases, J lost 2 bases, and 13 bases lay in between. This CDR3 has 14 residues. The CDR3 coding sequence is TGTGCCTGGAGTCCCGGGGTTTCACCCTACGAGCAGTACTTC. This sequence encodes CAWSPGVSPYEQYF. The complete variable domain, with remaining parts taken from reference TRBV30 and TRBJ2-7, reads SQTIHQWPATLVQPVGSPLSLECTVEGTSNPNLYWYRQAAGRGLQLLFYSVGIGQISSEVPQNLSASRPQDRQFILSSKKLLLSDSGFYLCAWSPGVSPYEQYFGPGTRLTVT.